Each of the 2 T cell receptor beta chains below was sequenced from the same sample in a study of PD-L1 blockade in urothelial cancer. Indicated time point: pretreatment peripheral blood. The repertoire was sequenced with immunoSEQ multiplex PCR; TCRdb's copy has only in-frame clones and lacks some. The sample lists 86,000 or so clones; 85% to 90% were seen once. Sequenced material: PBMCs, taken around atezolizumab (anti-PD-L1) treatment. The origin of the receptors is a man aged 55 to 70 with urothelial cancer.

This chain joins TRBV28 and TRBJ2-3; 7 positions match TRBD2. Germline CDR1 is MDHEN and CDR2 is SYDVKM. V lost 5 bases and J lost 1; bases outside the gene matches: 6. The CDR3 has 15 amino acids. CDR3 in amino acids: CASSTGRLRTDTQYF. The DNA for the CDR3 is TGTGCCAGCAGTACCGGGAGGCTCCGCACAGATACGCAGTATTTT.

The chain has TRBV30 and TRBJ1-1, with unresolved D. From germline, CDR1 is GTSNPN and CDR2 SVGIG (reference sequence). The CDR3 consists of 12 residues. The V end lost 5 bases, the J end lost 7 bases, and 14 bases lay between the germline ends. CDR3 in DNA: TGTGCCTGGGATGAGGGCAGCGTTGAAGCTTTCTTT. It specifies CAWDEGSVEAFF. The complete variable domain, with remaining parts taken from reference TRBV30 and TRBJ1-1, reads SQTIHQWPATLVQPVGSPLSLECTVEGTSNPNLYWYRQAAGRGLQLLFYSVGIGQISSEVPQNLSASRPQDRQFILSSKKLLLSDSGFYLCAWDEGSVEAFFGQGTRLTVV.